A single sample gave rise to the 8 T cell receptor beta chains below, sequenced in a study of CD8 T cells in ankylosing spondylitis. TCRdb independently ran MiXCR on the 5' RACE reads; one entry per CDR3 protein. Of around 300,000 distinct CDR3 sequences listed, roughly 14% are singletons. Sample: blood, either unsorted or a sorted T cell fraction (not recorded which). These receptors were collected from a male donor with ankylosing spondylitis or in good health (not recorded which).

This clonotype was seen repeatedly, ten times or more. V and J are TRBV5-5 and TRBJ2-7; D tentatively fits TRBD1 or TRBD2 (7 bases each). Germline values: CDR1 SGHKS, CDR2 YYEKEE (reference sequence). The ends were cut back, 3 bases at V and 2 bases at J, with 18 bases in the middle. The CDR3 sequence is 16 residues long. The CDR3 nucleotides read TGTGCCAGCAGCTACACCCAGGGAGGGGGCACCTACGAGCAGTACTTC. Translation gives CASSYTQGGGTYEQYF.

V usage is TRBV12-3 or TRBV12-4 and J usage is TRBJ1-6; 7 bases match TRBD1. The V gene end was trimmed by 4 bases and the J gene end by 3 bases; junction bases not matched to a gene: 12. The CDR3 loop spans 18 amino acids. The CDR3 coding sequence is TGTGCCAGCAGTTCCCTGACAGGGCAGTTTGTCTATAATTCACCCCTCCACTTT. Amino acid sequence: CASSSLTGQFVYNSPLHF.

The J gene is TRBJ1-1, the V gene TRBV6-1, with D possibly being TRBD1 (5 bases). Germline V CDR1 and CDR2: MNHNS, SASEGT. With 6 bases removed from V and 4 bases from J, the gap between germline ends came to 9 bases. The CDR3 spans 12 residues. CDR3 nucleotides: TGTGCCAGCAGACCGGGGGTCACTGAAGCTTTCTTT. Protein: CASRPGVTEAFF.

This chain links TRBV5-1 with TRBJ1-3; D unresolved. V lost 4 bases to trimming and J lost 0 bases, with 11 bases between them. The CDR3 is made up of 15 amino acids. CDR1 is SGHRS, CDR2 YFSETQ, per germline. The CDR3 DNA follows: TGCGCCAGCAGCAGTTGGGGTCTCTCTGGAAACACCATATATTTT. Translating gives CASSSWGLSGNTIYF.

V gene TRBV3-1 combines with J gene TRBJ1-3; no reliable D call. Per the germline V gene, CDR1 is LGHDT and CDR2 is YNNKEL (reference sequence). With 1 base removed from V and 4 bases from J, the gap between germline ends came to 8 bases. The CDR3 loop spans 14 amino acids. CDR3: CASSQVLAGNTIYF. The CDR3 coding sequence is TGTGCCAGCAGCCAAGTGCTAGCCGGAAACACCATATATTTT.

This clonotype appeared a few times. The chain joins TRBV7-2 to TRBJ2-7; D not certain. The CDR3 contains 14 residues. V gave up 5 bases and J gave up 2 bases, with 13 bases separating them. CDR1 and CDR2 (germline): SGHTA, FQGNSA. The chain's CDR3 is CASSRTAMAYEQYF. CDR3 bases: TGTGCCAGCAGCAGAACAGCGATGGCCTACGAGCAGTACTTC.

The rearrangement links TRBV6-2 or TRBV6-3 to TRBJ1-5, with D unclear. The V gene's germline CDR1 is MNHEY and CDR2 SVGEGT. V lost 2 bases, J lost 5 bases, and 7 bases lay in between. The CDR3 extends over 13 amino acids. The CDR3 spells CASSYKEDQPQHF. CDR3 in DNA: TGTGCCAGCAGTTACAAGGAGGATCAGCCCCAGCATTTT.

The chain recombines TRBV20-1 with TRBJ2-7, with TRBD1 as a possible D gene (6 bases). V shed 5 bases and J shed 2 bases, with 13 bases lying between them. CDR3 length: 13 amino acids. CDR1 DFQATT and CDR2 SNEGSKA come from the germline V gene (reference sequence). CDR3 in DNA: TGCAGTGCTCTCAGGGGCAGCACCTACGAGCAGTACTTC. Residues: CSALRGSTYEQYF.